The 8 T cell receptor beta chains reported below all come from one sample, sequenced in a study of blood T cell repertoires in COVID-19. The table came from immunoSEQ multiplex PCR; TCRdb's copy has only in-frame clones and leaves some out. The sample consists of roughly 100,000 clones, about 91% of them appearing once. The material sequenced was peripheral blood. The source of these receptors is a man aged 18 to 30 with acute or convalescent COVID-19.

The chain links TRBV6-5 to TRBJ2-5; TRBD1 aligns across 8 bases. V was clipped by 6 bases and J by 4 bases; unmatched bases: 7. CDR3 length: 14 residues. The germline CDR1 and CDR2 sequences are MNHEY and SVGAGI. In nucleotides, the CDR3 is TGTGCCAGCAGCCGGGACAGGTTGGGAGAGACCCAGTACTTC. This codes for CASSRDRLGETQYF.

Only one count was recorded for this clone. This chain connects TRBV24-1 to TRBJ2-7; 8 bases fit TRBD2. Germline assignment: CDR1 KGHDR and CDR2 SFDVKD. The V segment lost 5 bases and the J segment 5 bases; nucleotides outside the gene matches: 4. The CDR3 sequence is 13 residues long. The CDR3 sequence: CATSVSGGHEQYF. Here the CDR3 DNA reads TGTGCCACCAGTGTTTCGGGAGGGCACGAGCAGTACTTC.

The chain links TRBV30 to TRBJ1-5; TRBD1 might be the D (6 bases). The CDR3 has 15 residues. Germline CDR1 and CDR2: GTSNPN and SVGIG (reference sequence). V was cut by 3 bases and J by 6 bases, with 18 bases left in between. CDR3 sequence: CAWSYPRGGVQPQHF. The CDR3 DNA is TGTGCCTGGAGCTACCCAAGGGGGGGAGTTCAGCCCCAGCATTTT.

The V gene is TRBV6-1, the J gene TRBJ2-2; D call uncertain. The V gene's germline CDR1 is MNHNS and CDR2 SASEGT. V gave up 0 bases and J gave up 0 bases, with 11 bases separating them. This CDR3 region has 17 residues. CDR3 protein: CASSEAHRRTNTGELFF. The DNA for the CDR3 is TGTGCCAGCAGTGAAGCGCATCGTAGAACGAACACCGGGGAGCTGTTTTTT.

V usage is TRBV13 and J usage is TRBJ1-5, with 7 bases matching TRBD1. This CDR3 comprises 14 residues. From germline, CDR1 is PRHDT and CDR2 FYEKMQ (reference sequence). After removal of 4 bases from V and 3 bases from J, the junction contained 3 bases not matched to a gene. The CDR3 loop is CASSSGQSNQPQHF. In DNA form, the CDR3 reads TGTGCCAGCAGCTCGGGACAGTCCAATCAGCCCCAGCATTTT. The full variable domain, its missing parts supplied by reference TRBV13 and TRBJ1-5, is AAGVIQSPRHLIKEKRETATLKCYPIPRHDTVYWYQQGPGQDPQFLISFYEKMQSDKGSIPDRFSAQQFSDYHSELNMSSLELGDSALYFCASSSGQSNQPQHFGDGTRLSIL.

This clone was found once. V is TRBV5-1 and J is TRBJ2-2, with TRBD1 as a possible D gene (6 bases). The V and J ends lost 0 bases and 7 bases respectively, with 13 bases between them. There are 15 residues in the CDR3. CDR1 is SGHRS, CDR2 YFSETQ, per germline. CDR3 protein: CASSLAGQGIGELFF. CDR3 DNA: TGCGCCAGCAGCTTGGCCGGTCAGGGGATCGGGGAGCTGTTTTTT. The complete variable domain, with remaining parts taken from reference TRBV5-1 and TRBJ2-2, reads KAGVTQTPRYLIKTRGQQVTLSCSPISGHRSVSWYQQTPGQGLQFLFEYFSETQRNKGNFPGRFSGRQFSNSRSEMNVSTLELGDSALYLCASSLAGQGIGELFFGEGSRLTVL.

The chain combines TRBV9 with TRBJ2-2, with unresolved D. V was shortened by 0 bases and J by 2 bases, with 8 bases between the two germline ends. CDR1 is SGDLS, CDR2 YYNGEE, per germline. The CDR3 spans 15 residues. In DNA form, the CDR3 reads TGTGCCAGCAGCGTAGGGCCGTCCAACACCGGGGAGCTGTTTTTT. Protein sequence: CASSVGPSNTGELFF.

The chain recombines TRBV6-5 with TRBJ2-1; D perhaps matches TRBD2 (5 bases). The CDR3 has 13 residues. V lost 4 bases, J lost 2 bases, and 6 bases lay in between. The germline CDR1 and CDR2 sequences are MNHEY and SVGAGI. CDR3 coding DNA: TGTGCCAGCAGTTTCGGGGCCTACAATGAGCAGTTCTTC. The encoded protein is CASSFGAYNEQFF.